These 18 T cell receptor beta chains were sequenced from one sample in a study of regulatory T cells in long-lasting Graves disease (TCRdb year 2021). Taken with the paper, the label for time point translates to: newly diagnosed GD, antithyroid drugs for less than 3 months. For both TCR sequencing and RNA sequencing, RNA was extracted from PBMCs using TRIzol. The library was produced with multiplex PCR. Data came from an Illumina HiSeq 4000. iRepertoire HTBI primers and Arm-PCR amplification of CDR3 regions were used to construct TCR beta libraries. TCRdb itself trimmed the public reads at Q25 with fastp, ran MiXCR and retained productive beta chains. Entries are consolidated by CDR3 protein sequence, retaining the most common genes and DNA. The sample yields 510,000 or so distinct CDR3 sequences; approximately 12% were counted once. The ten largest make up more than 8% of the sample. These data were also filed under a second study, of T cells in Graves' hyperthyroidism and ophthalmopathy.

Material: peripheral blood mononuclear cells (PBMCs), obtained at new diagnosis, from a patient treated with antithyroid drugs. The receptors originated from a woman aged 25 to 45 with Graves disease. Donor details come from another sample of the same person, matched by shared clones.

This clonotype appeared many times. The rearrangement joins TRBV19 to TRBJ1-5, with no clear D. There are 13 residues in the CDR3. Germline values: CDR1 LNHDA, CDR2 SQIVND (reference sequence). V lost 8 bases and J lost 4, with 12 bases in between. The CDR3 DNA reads TGTGCCAGTGGTGGGTCGCTAAATCAGCCCCAGCATTTT. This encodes CASGGSLNQPQHF.

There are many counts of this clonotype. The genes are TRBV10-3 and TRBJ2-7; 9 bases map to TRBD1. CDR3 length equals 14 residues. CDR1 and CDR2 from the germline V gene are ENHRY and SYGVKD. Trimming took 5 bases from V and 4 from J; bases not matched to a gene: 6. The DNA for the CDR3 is TGTGCCATCAGTTACCGGGACAGGGCGTACGAGCAGTACTTC. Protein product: CAISYRDRAYEQYF.

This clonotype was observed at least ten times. The CDR3: CASSSHGTYEQYF. As DNA, the CDR3 is TGTGCCAGCAGTTCGCACGGCACCTACGAGCAGTACTTC. The J gene is TRBJ2-7, the V gene TRBV12-3 or TRBV12-4; D unclear. Trimming took off 4 bases at V and 2 bases at J, with 9 bases between the two ends. The CDR3 has 13 amino acids.

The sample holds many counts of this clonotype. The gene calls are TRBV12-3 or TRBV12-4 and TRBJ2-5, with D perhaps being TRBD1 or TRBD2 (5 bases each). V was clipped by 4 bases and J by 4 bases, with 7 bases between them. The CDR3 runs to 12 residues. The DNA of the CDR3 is TGTGCCAGCAGTTCGAGGGGAGAGACCCAGTACTTC. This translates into CASSSRGETQYF.

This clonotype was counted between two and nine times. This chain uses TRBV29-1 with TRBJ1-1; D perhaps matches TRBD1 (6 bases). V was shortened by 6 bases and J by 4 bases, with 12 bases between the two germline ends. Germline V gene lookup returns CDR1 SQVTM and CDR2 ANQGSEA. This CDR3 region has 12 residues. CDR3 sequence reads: CSVAGESTEAFF. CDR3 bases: TGCAGCGTGGCAGGGGAGAGCACTGAAGCTTTCTTT.

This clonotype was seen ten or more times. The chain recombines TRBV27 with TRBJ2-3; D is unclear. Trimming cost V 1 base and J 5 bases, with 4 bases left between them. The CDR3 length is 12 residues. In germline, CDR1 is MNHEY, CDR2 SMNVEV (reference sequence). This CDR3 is CASSLFGDTQYF. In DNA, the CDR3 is TGTGCCAGCAGTTTATTCGGAGATACGCAGTATTTT.

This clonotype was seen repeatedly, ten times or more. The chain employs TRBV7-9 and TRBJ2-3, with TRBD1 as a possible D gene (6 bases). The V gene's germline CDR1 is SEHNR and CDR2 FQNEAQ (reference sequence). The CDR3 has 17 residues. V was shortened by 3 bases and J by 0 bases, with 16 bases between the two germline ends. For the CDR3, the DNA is TGTGCCAGCAGCTTGGGGCCGGGACACGGAAGCACAGATACGCAGTATTTT. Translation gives CASSLGPGHGSTDTQYF.

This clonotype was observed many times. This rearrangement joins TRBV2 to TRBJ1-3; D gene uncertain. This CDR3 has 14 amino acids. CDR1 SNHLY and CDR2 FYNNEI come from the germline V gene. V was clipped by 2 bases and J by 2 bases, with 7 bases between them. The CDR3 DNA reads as TGTGCCAGCAGTGAACAGACGACTGGAAACACCATATATTTT. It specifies CASSEQTTGNTIYF.

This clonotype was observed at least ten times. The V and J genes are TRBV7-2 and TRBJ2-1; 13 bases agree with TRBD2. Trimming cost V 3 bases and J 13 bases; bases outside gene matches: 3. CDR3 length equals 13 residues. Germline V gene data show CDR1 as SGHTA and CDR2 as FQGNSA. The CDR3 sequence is CASSLRTSGSQFF. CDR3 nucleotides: TGTGCCAGCAGCTTGAGGACTAGCGGGAGTCAGTTCTTC.

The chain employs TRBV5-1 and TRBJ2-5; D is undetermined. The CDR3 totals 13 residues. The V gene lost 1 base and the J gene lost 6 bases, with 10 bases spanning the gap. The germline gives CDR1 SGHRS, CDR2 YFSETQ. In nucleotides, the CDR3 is TGCGCCAGCAGCTTGCCGGCGGAGAAGACCCAGTACTTC. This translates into CASSLPAEKTQYF.

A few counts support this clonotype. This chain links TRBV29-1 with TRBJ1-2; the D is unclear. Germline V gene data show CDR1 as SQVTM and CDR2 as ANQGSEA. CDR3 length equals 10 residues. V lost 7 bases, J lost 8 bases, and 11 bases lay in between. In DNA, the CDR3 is TGCAGCGCCGGATATCCCGGCTACACCTTC. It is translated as CSAGYPGYTF.

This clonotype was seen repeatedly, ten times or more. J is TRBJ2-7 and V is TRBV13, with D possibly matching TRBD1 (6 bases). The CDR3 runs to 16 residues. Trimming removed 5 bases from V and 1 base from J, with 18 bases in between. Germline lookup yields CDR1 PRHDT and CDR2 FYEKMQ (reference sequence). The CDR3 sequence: CASSLISQGSSYEQYF. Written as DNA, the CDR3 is TGTGCCAGCAGCCTAATATCGCAGGGGTCTTCCTACGAGCAGTACTTC.

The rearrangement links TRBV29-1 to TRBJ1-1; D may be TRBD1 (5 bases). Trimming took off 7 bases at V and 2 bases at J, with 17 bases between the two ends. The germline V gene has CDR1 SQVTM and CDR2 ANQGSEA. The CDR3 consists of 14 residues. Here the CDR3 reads CSASTEGYNTEAFF. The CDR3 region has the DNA TGCAGCGCCTCTACCGAGGGGTATAACACTGAAGCTTTCTTT.

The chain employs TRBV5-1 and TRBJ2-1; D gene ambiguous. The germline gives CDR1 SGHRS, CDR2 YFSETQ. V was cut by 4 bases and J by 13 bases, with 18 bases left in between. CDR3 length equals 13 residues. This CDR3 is CASSQVHRLRQFF. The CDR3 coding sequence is TGCGCCAGCAGCCAAGTTCACAGACTTCGCCAGTTCTTC. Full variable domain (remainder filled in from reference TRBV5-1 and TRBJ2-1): KAGVTQTPRYLIKTRGQQVTLSCSPISGHRSVSWYQQTPGQGLQFLFEYFSETQRNKGNFPGRFSGRQFSNSRSEMNVSTLELGDSALYLCASSQVHRLRQFFGPGTRLTVL.

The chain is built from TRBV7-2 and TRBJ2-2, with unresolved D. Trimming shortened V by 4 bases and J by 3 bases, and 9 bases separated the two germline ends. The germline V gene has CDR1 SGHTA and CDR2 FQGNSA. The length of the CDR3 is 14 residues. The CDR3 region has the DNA TGTGCCAGCAGCTCGGTATATTACACCGGGGAGCTGTTTTTT. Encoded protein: CASSSVYYTGELFF.

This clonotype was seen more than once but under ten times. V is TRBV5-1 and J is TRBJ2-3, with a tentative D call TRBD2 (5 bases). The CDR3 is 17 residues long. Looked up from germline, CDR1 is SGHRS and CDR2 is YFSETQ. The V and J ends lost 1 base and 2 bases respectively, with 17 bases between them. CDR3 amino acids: CASSLSPGRVLTDTQYF. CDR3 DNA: TGCGCCAGCAGCTTGAGTCCTGGGCGGGTCCTCACAGATACGCAGTATTTT. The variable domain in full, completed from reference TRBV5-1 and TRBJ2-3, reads KAGVTQTPRYLIKTRGQQVTLSCSPISGHRSVSWYQQTPGQGLQFLFEYFSETQRNKGNFPGRFSGRQFSNSRSEMNVSTLELGDSALYLCASSLSPGRVLTDTQYFGPGTRLTVL.

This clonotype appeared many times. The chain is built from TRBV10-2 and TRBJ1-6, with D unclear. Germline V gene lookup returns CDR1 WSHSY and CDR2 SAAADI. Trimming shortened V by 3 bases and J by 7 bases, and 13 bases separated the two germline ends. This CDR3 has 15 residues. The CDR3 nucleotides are TGCGCCAGCAGTGATGTGGGTGGTGTGAATTCACCCCTCCACTTT. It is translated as CASSDVGGVNSPLHF.

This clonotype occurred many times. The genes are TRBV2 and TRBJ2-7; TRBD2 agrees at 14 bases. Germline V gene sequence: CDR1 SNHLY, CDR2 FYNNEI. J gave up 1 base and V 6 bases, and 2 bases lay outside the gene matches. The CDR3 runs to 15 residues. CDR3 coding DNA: TGTGCCAGCAGGGGACTAGCGGGAGTGTCCTACGAGCAGTACTTC. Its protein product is CASRGLAGVSYEQYF.